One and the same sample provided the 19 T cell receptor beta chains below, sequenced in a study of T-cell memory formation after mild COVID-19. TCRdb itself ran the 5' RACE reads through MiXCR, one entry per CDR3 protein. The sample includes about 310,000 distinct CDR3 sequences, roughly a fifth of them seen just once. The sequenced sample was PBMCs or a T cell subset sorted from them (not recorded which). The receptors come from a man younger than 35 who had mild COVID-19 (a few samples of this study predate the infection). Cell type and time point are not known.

Here the CDR3 DNA reads TGTGCCAGCAGCCACTCTAGCGGCGCGATCTACGAGCAGTACTTC. Its protein product is CASSHSSGAIYEQYF. The V gene is TRBV7-2, the J gene TRBJ2-7, with 7 bases that match TRBD2. With V trimmed by 5 bases and J by 3 bases, 10 bases remained unmatched. The V gene's germline CDR1 is SGHTA and CDR2 FQGNSA. This CDR3 is 15 amino acids long.

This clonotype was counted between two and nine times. The CDR3 is CASSQEAMIREQFF. CDR3 coding DNA: TGTGCCAGCAGCCAAGAGGCCATGATTCGGGAGCAGTTCTTC. This chain links TRBV3-1 with TRBJ2-1; D remains ambiguous. CDR1 is LGHDT and CDR2 is YNNKEL in the germline V gene (reference sequence). Trimming stripped 0 bases from V and 10 bases from J, with 13 bases between. There are 14 residues in the CDR3.

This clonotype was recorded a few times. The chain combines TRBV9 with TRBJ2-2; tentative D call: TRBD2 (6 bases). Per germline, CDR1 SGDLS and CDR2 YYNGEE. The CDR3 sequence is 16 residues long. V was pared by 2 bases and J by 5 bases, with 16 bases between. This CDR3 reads CASSVLGTPETGELFF. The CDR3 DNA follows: TGTGCCAGCAGCGTCCTCGGGACTCCCGAGACCGGGGAGCTGTTTTTT.

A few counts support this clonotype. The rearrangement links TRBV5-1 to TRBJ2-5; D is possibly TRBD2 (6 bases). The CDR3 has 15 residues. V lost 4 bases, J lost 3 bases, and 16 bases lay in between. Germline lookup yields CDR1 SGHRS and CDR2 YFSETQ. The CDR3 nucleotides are TGCGCCAGCAGCGCCACCGGGACTCGAGAAGAGACCCAGTACTTC. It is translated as CASSATGTREETQYF.

CDR3 sequence (DNA): TGCAGTGCTAGAGAGGACCCGAACACTGAAGCTTTCTTT. This gives the protein CSAREDPNTEAFF. The V gene is TRBV20-1, the J gene TRBJ1-1; D gene unclear. The length of the CDR3 is 13 residues. V lost 0 bases to trimming and J lost 1 base, with 6 bases between them. Germline loops: CDR1 DFQATT, CDR2 SNEGSKA (reference sequence).

The CDR3 sequence is CSARGGAGGTEAFF. The CDR3 coding sequence is TGCAGTGCCCGAGGCGGGGCTGGGGGCACTGAAGCTTTCTTT. The chain couples TRBV20-1 to TRBJ1-1; tentatively, D is TRBD1 (5 bases). The CDR3 is 14 amino acids. The germline V and J ends were trimmed by 6 bases and 4 bases, with 18 bases remaining between them. Germline values: CDR1 DFQATT, CDR2 SNEGSKA (reference sequence).

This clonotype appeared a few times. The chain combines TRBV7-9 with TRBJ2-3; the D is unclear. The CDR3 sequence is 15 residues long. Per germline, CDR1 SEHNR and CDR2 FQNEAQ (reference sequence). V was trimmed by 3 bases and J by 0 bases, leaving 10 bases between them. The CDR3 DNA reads TGTGCCAGCAGCTTGTGGGATACTAGCACAGATACGCAGTATTTT. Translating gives CASSLWDTSTDTQYF.

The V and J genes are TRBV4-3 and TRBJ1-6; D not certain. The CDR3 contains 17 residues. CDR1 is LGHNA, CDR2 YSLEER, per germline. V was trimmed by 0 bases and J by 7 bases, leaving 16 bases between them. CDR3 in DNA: TGCGCCAGCAGCCAAGAATGGAAGGGATCTTACAATTCACCCCTCCACTTT. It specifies CASSQEWKGSYNSPLHF.

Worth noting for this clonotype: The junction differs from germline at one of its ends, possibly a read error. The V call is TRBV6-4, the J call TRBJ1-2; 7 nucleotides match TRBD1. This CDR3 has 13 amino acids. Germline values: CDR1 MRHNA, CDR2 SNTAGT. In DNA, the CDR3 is TGTGCCAGCGGTGACAGGGTTGAGGATGGCTACACCTTC. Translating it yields CASGDRVEDGYTF.

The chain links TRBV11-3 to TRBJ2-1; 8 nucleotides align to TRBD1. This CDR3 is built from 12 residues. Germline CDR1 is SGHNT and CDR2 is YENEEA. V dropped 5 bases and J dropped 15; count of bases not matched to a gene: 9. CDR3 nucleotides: TGTGCCAGCAGCCCCGGACAGGGAAGGTTGTTCTTC. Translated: CASSPGQGRLFF.

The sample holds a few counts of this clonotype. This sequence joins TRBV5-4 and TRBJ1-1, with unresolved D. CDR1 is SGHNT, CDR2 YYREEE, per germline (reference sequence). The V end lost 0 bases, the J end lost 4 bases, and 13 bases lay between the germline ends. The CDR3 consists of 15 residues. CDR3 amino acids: CASSLVRVEGTEAFF. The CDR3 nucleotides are TGTGCCAGCAGCTTGGTCCGGGTGGAGGGCACTGAAGCTTTCTTT.

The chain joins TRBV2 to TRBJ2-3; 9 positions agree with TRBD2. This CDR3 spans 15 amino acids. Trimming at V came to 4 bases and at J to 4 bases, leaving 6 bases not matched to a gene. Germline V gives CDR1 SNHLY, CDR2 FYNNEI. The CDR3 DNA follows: TGTGCCAGCAGTGCCACTAGCGGGTTGCCAGATACGCAGTATTTT. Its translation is CASSATSGLPDTQYF.

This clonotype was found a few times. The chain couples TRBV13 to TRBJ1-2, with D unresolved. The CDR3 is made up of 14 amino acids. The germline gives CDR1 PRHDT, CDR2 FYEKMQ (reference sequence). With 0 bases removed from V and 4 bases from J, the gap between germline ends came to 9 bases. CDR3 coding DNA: TGTGCCAGCAGCTTAGGCCGGCTCCTCTATGGCTACACCTTC. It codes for CASSLGRLLYGYTF.

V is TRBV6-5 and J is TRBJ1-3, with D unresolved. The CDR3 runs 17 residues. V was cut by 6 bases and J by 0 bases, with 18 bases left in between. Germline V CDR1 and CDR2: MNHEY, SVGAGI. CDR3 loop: CASRPSLYGSSGNTIYF. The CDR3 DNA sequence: TGTGCCAGCAGACCGAGTCTGTATGGGAGCTCTGGAAACACCATATATTTT.

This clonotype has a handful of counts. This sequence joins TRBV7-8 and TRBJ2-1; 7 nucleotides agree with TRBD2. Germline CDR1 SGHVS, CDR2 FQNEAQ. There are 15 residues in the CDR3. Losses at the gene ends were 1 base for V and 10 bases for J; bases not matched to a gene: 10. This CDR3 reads CASSLGVNRAGEQFF. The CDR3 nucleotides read TGTGCCAGCAGCTTAGGGGTTAACAGAGCGGGGGAGCAGTTCTTC.

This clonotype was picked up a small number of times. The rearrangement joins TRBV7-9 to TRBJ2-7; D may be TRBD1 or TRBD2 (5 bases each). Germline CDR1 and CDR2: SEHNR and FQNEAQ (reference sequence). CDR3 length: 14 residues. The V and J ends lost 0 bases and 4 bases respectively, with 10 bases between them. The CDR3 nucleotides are TGTGCCAGCAGCTTAGCGCCAGGGACGTACGAGCAGTACGTC. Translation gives CASSLAPGTYEQYV.

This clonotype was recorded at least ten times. The CDR3: CASSFSDRGDSPLHF. CDR3 DNA: TGTGCCAGCAGCTTCTCCGACAGGGGAGATTCACCCCTCCACTTT. The V and J genes are TRBV7-9 and TRBJ1-6; 8 bases are shared with TRBD1. V trimming: 3 bases; J trimming: 8 bases; junction bases outside the gene matches: 6. Germline assignment: CDR1 SEHNR and CDR2 FQNEAQ (reference sequence). The CDR3 is made up of 15 amino acids. Full variable domain (rest looked up from reference TRBV7-9 and TRBJ1-6): DTGVSQNPRHKITKRGQNVTFRCDPISEHNRLYWYRQTLGQGPEFLTYFQNEAQLEKSRLLSDRFSAERPKGSFSTLEIQRTEQGDSAMYLCASSFSDRGDSPLHFGNGTRLTVT.

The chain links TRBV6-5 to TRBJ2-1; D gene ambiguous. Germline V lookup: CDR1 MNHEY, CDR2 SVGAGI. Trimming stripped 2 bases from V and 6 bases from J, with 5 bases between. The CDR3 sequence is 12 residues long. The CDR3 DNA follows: TGTGCCAGCAGTTACGGTAGCAATGAGCAGTTCTTC. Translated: CASSYGSNEQFF.

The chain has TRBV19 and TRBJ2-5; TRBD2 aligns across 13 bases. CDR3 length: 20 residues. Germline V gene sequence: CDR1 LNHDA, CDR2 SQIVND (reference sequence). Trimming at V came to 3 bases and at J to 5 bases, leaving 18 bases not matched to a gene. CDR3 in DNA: TGTGCCAGTAGTATTGGGGAACTAGCGGGGGGGCGACCGATACTGGAGACCCAGTACTTC. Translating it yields CASSIGELAGGRPILETQYF.